A single sample gave rise to the 5 T cell receptor beta chains below, sequenced in a study of blood T cell repertoires in COVID-19. The protocol was immunoSEQ multiplex PCR, while the TCRdb copy is restricted to in-frame clones and leaves out a portion. The table lists roughly 120,000 clones, around nine tenths of them singletons, with roughly 8.9% in the top ten. Specimen: peripheral blood. These receptor sequences come from a woman aged 70-85 years who had recovered from COVID-19.

This chain joins TRBV7-8 and TRBJ1-2, with D possibly TRBD1 on 5 matching bases. V dropped 2 bases and J dropped 4 bases, with 17 bases sitting between them. CDR3 size: 16 residues. Germline-derived CDR1 and CDR2 are SGHVS and FQNEAQ. For the CDR3, the DNA is TGTGCCAGCAGCTTATTGAGGACGGGGGTTTTCTATGGCTACACCTTC. Protein sequence: CASSLLRTGVFYGYTF.

The CDR3 nucleotides read TGTGCCAGCAGCTTGTTCTCTTTCCAGACCCAGTACTTC. It is translated as CASSLFSFQTQYF. This chain joins TRBV5-5 and TRBJ2-5; D call uncertain. The CDR3 totals 13 residues. Germline CDR1 SGHKS, CDR2 YYEKEE (reference sequence). Trimming took 1 base from V and 6 from J, leaving 10 bases between them.

This clone showed up just once. J is TRBJ2-1 and V is TRBV28; no firm D call. The CDR3 is 16 amino acids. Trimming pared 6 bases from V and 0 bases from J, leaving 15 bases between. The germline V gene has CDR1 MDHEN and CDR2 SYDVKM. The CDR3 region has the DNA TGTGCCAGCAGCTCCCCCCCCCTGAGCTCCTACAATGAGCAGTTCTTC. Its translation: CASSSPPLSSYNEQFF.

This chain links TRBV28 with TRBJ1-2; possible D gene TRBD1, 5 bases. CDR1 and CDR2 from the germline V gene are MDHEN and SYDVKM. Trimming stripped 7 bases from V and 2 bases from J, with 5 bases between. CDR3 length: 11 residues. As DNA, the CDR3 is TGTGCCAGCACAGGGAACTATGGCTACACCTTC. It yields the protein CASTGNYGYTF.

The rearrangement joins TRBV3-1 (or the pseudogene TRBV3-2) to TRBJ2-7, with 11 bases identical to TRBD2. In germline, CDR1 is LGHDT, CDR2 YNNKEL (reference sequence). Losses at the gene ends were 4 bases for V and 4 bases for J; bases not matched to a gene: 3. This CDR3 comprises 14 residues. The CDR3 nucleotides read TGTGCCAGCAGCCCCGGGACTAGCGGATACGAGCAGTACTTC. Protein sequence: CASSPGTSGYEQYF.